These 4 T cell receptor beta chains share one sample of origin, sequenced in a study of T cell clonality in common variable immunodeficiency. The data were produced by immunoSEQ multiplex PCR, yet TCRdb's version contains in-frame clones alone and is incomplete. The sample contains tens of thousands of clones, none of them singletons. What was sequenced was peripheral blood mononuclear cells. These receptors all come from a person aged 18 to 69 in good health.

There are many counts of this clone. The read stops 3 residues short of the end of the CDR3; the missing end is completed from the germline J gene. V and J are TRBV7-3 and TRBJ1-2, with TRBD1 matching 8 bases. Trimming at V came to 2 bases and at J to 2 bases, leaving 4 bases not matched to a gene. Germline V CDR1 and CDR2: SGHTA, FQGTGA. The CDR3 totals 15 residues. The sequenced CDR3 bases are TGTGCCAGCAGCTTATCCGGACAGGGAAACTATGGC. Translation gives CASSLSGQGNYG. The CDR3 in its entirety is CASSLSGQGNYGYTF.

This clone came up many times. The read terminates 3 residues before the CDR3 end, so the remaining end is supplied by the germline J gene. The genes are TRBV2 and TRBJ2-3; TRBD2 agrees at 7 bases. V trimming: 6 bases; J trimming: 0 bases; junction bases outside the gene matches: 6. The CDR3 is 15 residues long. Germline lookup yields CDR1 SNHLY and CDR2 FYNNEI. CDR3 residues: CASSLDGGSTDTQYF. The CDR3 bases that were read are TGTGCCAGCAGCCTGGACGGGGGGAGCACAGATACG.

This clone has at least ten counts. This CDR3 is CAWGSGGGSGDTQYF. The sequenced CDR3 bases are TGTGCCTGGGGGTCTGGCGGGGGGTCCGGGGATACG. V gene TRBV30 combines with J gene TRBJ2-3, with 8 bases aligning to TRBD2. Coverage ceases 3 residues before the CDR3 finishes, and the germline J gene fills in the end. The trim removed 5 bases at V and 6 bases at J, leaving 13 bases unmatched. There are 15 residues in the CDR3. Germline CDR1 reads GTSNPN; CDR2 reads SVGIG (reference sequence).

CDR3 bases read: TGTGCCAGTAGTATCCACTGGGACAGGGGAGATTTGGGGACTGAA. This translates into CASSIHWDRGDLGTE. The whole CDR3 sequence reads CASSIHWDRGDLGTEAFF. This chain connects TRBV19 to TRBJ1-1, with 10 bases that match TRBD1. The read ends 3 residues early relative to the CDR3; the germline J gene fills the gap. V lost 3 bases to trimming and J lost 5 bases; unmatched junction nucleotides: 15. Germline CDR1 reads LNHDA; CDR2 reads SQIVND (reference sequence). The CDR3 extends over 18 amino acids.